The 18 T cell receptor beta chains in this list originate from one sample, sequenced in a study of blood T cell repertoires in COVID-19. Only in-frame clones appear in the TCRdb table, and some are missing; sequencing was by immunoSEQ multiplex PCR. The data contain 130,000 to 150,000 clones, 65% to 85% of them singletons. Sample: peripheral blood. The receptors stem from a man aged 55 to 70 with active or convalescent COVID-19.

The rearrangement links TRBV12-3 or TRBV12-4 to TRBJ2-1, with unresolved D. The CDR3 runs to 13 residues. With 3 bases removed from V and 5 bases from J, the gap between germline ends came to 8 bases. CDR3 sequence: CASSFGTDNEQFF. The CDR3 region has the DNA TGTGCCAGCAGTTTTGGCACCGACAATGAGCAGTTCTTC.

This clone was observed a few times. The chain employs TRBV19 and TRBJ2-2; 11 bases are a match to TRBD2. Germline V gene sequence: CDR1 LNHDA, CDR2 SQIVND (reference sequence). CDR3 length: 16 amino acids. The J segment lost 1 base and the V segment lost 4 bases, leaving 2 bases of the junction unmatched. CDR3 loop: CASSRTSGGNTGELFF. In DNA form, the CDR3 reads TGTGCCAGTAGTAGAACTAGCGGGGGGAACACCGGGGAGCTGTTTTTT.

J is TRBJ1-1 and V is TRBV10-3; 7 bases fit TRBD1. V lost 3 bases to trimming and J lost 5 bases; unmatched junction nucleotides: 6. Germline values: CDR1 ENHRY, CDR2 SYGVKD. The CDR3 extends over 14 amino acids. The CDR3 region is CAISEGRGVTEAFF. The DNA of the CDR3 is TGTGCCATCAGTGAAGGCAGGGGGGTTACTGAAGCTTTCTTT.

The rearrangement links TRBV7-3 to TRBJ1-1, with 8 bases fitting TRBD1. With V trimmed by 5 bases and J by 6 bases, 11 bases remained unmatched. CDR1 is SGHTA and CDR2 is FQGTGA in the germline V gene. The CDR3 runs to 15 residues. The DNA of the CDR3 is TGTGCCAGCAGCCCGCGGACAGGGCCTGTTGCTGAAGCTTTCTTT. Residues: CASSPRTGPVAEAFF. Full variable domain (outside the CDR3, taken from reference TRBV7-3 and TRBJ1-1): GAGVSQTPSNKVTEKGKYVELRCDPISGHTALYWYRQSLGQGPEFLIYFQGTGAADDSGLPNDRFFAVRPEGSVSTLKIQRTERGDSAVYLCASSPRTGPVAEAFFGQGTRLTVV.

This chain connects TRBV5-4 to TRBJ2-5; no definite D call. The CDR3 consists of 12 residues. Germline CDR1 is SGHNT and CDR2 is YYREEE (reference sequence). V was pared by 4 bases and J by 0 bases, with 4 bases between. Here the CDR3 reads CASSRDQETQYF. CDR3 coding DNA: TGTGCCAGCAGCAGAGACCAAGAGACCCAGTACTTC. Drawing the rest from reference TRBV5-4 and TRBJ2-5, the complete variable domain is ETGVTQSPTHLIKTRGQQVTLRCSSQSGHNTVSWYQQALGQGPQFIFQYYREEENGRGNFPPRFSGLQFPNYSSELNVNALELDDSALYLCASSRDQETQYFGPGTRLLVL.

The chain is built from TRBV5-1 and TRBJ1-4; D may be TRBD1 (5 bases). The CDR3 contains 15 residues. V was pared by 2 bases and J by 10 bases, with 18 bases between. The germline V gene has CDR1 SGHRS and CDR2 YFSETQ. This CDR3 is CASSFTAGHLGKLFF. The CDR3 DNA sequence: TGCGCCAGCAGCTTTACGGCGGGGCACCTCGGAAAACTGTTTTTT.

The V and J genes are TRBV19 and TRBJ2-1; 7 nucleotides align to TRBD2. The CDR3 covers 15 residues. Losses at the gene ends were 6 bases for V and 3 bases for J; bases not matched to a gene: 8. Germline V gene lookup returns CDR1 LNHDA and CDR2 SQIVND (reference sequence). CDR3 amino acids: CASSSTSRLYNEQFF. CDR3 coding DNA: TGTGCCAGTAGCTCGACTAGCAGACTCTACAATGAGCAGTTCTTC. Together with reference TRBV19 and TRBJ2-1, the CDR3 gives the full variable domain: DGGITQSPKYLFRKEGQNVTLSCEQNLNHDAMYWYRQDPGQGLRLIYYSQIVNDFQKGDIAEGYSVSREKKESFPLTVTSAQKNPTAFYLCASSSTSRLYNEQFFGPGTRLTVL.

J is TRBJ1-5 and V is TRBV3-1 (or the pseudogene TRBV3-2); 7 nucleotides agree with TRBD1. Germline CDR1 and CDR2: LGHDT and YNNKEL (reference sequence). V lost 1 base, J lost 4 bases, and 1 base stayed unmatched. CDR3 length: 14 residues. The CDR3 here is CASSQVQGNQPQHF. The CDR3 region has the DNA TGTGCCAGCAGCCAAGTACAGGGGAATCAGCCCCAGCATTTT.

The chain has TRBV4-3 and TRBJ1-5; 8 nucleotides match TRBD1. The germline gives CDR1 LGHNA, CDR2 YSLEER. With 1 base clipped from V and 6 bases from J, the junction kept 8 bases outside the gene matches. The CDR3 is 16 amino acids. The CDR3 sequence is CASSQVLQGAGQPQHF. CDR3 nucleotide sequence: TGCGCCAGCAGCCAAGTTCTCCAGGGGGCGGGTCAGCCCCAGCATTTT.

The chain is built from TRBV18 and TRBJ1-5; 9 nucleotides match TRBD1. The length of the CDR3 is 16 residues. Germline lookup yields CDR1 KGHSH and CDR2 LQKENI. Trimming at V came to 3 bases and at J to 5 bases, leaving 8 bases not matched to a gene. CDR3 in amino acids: CASSPEQGARDQPQHF. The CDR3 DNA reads TGTGCCAGCTCACCGGAACAGGGGGCGAGGGATCAGCCCCAGCATTTT.

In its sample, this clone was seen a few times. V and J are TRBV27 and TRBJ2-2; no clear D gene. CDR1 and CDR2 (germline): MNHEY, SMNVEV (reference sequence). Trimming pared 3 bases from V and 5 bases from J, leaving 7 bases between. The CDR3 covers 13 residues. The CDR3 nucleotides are TGTGCCAGCAGTTTGTACGAGACCGGGGAGCTGTTTTTT. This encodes CASSLYETGELFF.

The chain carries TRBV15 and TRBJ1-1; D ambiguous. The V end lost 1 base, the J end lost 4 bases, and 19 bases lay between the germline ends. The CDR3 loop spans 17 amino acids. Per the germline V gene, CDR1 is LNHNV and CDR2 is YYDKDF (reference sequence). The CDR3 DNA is TGTGCCACCAGCAGAGTGGGGTATACTGGGAGTCGCACTGAAGCTTTCTTT. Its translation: CATSRVGYTGSRTEAFF.

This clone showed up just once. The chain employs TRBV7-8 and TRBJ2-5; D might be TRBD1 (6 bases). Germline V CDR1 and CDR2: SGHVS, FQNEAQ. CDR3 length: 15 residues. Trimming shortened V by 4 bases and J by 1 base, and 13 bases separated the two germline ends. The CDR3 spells CASSWTAGFQETQYF. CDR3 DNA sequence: TGTGCCAGCAGCTGGACAGCCGGATTCCAAGAGACCCAGTACTTC.

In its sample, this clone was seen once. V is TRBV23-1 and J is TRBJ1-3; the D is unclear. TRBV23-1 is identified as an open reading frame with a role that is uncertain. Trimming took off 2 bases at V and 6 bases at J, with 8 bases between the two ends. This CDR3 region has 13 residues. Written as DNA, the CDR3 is TGCGCCAGCAGTCAAACAAGACAAAACACCATATATTTT. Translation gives CASSQTRQNTIYF.

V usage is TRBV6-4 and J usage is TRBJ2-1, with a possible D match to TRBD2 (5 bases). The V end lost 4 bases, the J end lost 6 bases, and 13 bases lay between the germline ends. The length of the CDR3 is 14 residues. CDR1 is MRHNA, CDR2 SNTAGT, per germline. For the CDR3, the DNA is TGTGCCAGCAGTGTAGAGTCCGGAGGCAATGAGCAGTTCTTC. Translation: CASSVESGGNEQFF.

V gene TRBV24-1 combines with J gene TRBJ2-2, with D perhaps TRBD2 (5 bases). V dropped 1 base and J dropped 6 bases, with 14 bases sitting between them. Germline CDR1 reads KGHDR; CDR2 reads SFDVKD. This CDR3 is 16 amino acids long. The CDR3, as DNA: TGTGCCACCAGTGATTTCCGAGCTGAGGAGGCCGGGGAGCTGTTTTTT. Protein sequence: CATSDFRAEEAGELFF.

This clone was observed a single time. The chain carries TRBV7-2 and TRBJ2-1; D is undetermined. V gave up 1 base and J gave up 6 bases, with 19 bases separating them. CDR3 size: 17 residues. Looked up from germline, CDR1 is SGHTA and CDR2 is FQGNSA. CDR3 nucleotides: TGTGCCAGCAGCTTAGAGTTTGTAGGAGTAGTGGGCAATGAGCAGTTCTTC. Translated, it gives CASSLEFVGVVGNEQFF.

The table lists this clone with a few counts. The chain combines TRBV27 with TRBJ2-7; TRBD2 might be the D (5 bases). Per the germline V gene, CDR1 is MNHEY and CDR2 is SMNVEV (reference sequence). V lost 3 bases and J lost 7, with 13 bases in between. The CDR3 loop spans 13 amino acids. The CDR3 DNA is TGTGCCAGCAGTTTTTCCGGGAACAATGAGCAGTACTTC. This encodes CASSFSGNNEQYF.